The 27 T cell receptor beta chains given below trace back to one sample, sequenced in a study of CD8+ T cells in alopecia areata. Reverse transcription of extracted RNA yielded cDNA, which provided the sequencing template. Libraries were prepared by immunoSEQ multiplex PCR; TCRdb keeps only in-frame clonotypes and omits some of them. The table includes 150,000 to 180,000 clones, less than 65% detected once. Source: CD8+ T cells sorted from blood, taken at week 0. The origin of the receptors is a human donor with alopecia areata.

The V and J genes are TRBV11-2 and TRBJ2-7; D call uncertain. Germline CDR1 SGHAT, CDR2 FQNNGV. V gave up 6 bases and J gave up 5 bases, with 11 bases separating them. The CDR3 runs 12 residues. CDR3 residues: CASRLIRHEQYF. The CDR3 DNA sequence: TGTGCCAGCAGGTTAATAAGGCACGAGCAGTACTTC.

The chain employs TRBV7-2 and TRBJ2-3; D remains unclear. The CDR3 is made up of 13 amino acids. V was pared by 5 bases and J by 0 bases, with 6 bases between. Germline CDR1 and CDR2: SGHTA and FQGNSA. In DNA, the CDR3 is TGTGCCAGCAGCCCGGCGAGCACAGATACGCAGTATTTT. This codes for CASSPASTDTQYF.

The rearrangement joins TRBV30 to TRBJ1-1; D call uncertain. The CDR3 loop spans 13 amino acids. Germline CDR1 and CDR2: GTSNPN and SVGIG (reference sequence). Trimming took 1 base from V and 1 from J, leaving 7 bases between them. DNA for the CDR3: TGTGCCTGGAGTGCGACAAGGAACACTGAAGCTTTCTTT. Amino acid sequence: CAWSATRNTEAFF.

V gene TRBV2 combines with J gene TRBJ1-5, with D perhaps matching TRBD1 (5 bases). The CDR3 is made up of 13 amino acids. With 6 bases removed from V and 5 bases from J, the gap between germline ends came to 11 bases. Germline CDR1 reads SNHLY; CDR2 reads FYNNEI. CDR3 sequence reads: CASSQKGDQPQHF. As DNA, the CDR3 is TGTGCCAGCAGCCAGAAAGGGGATCAGCCCCAGCATTTT.

The rearrangement links TRBV10-3 to TRBJ2-7; D tentatively fits TRBD1 or TRBD2 (6 bases each). This CDR3 has 13 residues. Germline CDR1 ENHRY, CDR2 SYGVKD. The V and J ends lost 4 bases and 10 bases respectively, with 17 bases between them. This chain's CDR3 is CAISGEDRPEQYF. CDR3 DNA sequence: TGTGCCATCAGTGGGGAGGACAGACCTGAACAGTACTTC.

This clone was detected only once. V usage is TRBV5-6 and J usage is TRBJ2-2, with D uncertain. V dropped 2 bases and J dropped 5 bases, with 16 bases sitting between them. Per germline, CDR1 SGHDT and CDR2 YYEEEE. The CDR3 is 16 amino acids. In DNA, the CDR3 is TGTGCCAGCAGCTTCGGTCCTATAGCATCGACCGGGGAGCTGTTTTTT. Its protein product is CASSFGPIASTGELFF.

This clone was counted only a few times. The chain recombines TRBV25-1 with TRBJ2-7, with 8 bases lining up with TRBD1. The V gene's germline CDR1 is MGHDK and CDR2 SYGVNS. The CDR3 covers 13 residues. V dropped 9 bases and J dropped 2; count of bases not matched to a gene: 6. This CDR3 reads CASSDRVTYEQYF. The CDR3 DNA is TGTGCCAGTTCGGACAGGGTAACCTACGAGCAGTACTTC.

Only a few counts were recorded for this clone. This rearrangement joins TRBV9 to TRBJ2-1; possibly TRBD1 or TRBD2 for D (5 bases each). This CDR3 comprises 15 residues. V was clipped by 0 bases and J by 3 bases, with 10 bases between them. The germline V gene encodes CDR1 SGDLS and CDR2 YYNGEE. The CDR3 DNA reads TGTGCCAGCAGCGTAGCGGGGACCAACTACAATGAGCAGTTCTTC. Encoded protein: CASSVAGTNYNEQFF.

The chain recombines TRBV4-3 with TRBJ2-7; no firm D call. Trimming left V 0 bases short and J 3 bases short, with 9 bases between. This CDR3 has 14 residues. Germline CDR1 is LGHNA and CDR2 is YSLEER. CDR3 sequence reads: CASSQDRLDYEQYF. The DNA for the CDR3 is TGCGCCAGCAGCCAAGATAGACTCGACTACGAGCAGTACTTC.

The chain is built from TRBV19 and TRBJ1-1; D unclear. The CDR3 length is 13 residues. V was pared by 7 bases and J by 4 bases, with 13 bases between. Germline V gene sequence: CDR1 LNHDA, CDR2 SQIVND (reference sequence). Here the CDR3 reads CASTTVGFTEAFF. Here the CDR3 DNA reads TGTGCCAGTACCACCGTGGGGTTCACTGAAGCTTTCTTT. Looking up the rest from reference TRBV19 and TRBJ1-1 gives the full variable domain: DGGITQSPKYLFRKEGQNVTLSCEQNLNHDAMYWYRQDPGQGLRLIYYSQIVNDFQKGDIAEGYSVSREKKESFPLTVTSAQKNPTAFYLCASTTVGFTEAFFGQGTRLTVV.

The V gene is TRBV6-5, the J gene TRBJ1-5; unclear D gene. Trimming removed 6 bases at V and 4 bases at J, with 10 bases between. The CDR3 contains 13 residues. The V gene's germline CDR1 is MNHEY and CDR2 SVGAGI. CDR3 sequence (DNA): TGTGCCAGCAGAATCGGAAGAAATCAGCCCCAGCATTTT. Its protein is CASRIGRNQPQHF.

CDR3 region: CSAAARGDEQYF. As DNA, the CDR3 is TGCAGCGCGGCGGCCAGGGGAGACGAGCAGTACTTC. V is TRBV29-1 and J is TRBJ2-7, with a possible D match to TRBD1 (6 bases). CDR3 length: 12 amino acids. Trimming took off 7 bases at V and 5 bases at J, with 15 bases between the two ends. CDR1 and CDR2 (germline): SQVTM, ANQGSEA.

The chain is built from TRBV12-5 and TRBJ1-2, with TRBD1 identical over 7 bases. J was trimmed by 6 bases and V by 4 bases; bases with no gene match: 5. The CDR3 has 13 amino acids. Looked up from germline, CDR1 is LGHNT and CDR2 is FRNRAP. The CDR3 DNA sequence: TGTGCTAGTGGTTCCTACAGGGGAGATGGCTACACCTTC. It is translated as CASGSYRGDGYTF.

The rearrangement links TRBV6-1 to TRBJ1-2, with D perhaps TRBD1 (5 bases). From germline, CDR1 is MNHNS and CDR2 SASEGT. Between the trimmed V and J ends, which lost 6 bases and 6 bases, there was a span of 20 bases. The length of the CDR3 is 15 residues. CDR3: CASRLDPTASHGYTF. CDR3 sequence (DNA): TGTGCCAGCAGGTTGGACCCGACAGCCTCCCATGGCTACACCTTC.

The rearrangement joins TRBV27 to TRBJ2-1; 7 bases are shared with TRBD2. This CDR3 comprises 15 residues. Germline assignment: CDR1 MNHEY and CDR2 SMNVEV (reference sequence). Unmatched junction bases numbered 6, after V lost 3 bases and J lost 4 bases. CDR3 coding DNA: TGTGCCAGCAGTTTCTCGGCTAGCGGATACAATGAGCAGTTCTTC. It specifies CASSFSASGYNEQFF.

This clone was found a few times. The V gene is TRBV25-1, the J gene TRBJ1-2, with a possible D match to TRBD1 (6 bases). Germline loops: CDR1 MGHDK, CDR2 SYGVNS. The CDR3 totals 16 residues. The V and J ends lost 3 bases and 0 bases respectively, with 14 bases between them. The CDR3 is CASSEMGGPTNYGYTF. CDR3 bases: TGTGCCAGCAGTGAGATGGGGGGCCCGACTAACTATGGCTACACCTTC.

The J gene is TRBJ2-7, the V gene TRBV14; 8 bases align to TRBD1. This CDR3 contains 13 residues. Per germline, CDR1 SGHDN and CDR2 FVKESK. The V segment lost 2 bases and the J segment 3 bases; nucleotides outside the gene matches: 0. This CDR3 reads CASSQTGGYEQYF. The CDR3 DNA is TGTGCCAGCAGCCAAACAGGGGGCTACGAGCAGTACTTC.

This clone has just a few counts. The V gene is TRBV7-6, the J gene TRBJ2-3; no definite D call. Germline CDR1 reads SGHVS; CDR2 reads FNYEAQ. V lost 1 base to trimming and J lost 1 base, with 3 bases between them. The CDR3 extends over 13 amino acids. CDR3 protein: CASSLVRTDTQYF. The CDR3 nucleotides read TGTGCCAGCAGCTTAGTTCGCACAGATACGCAGTATTTT.

The rearrangement uses TRBV12-5 and TRBJ2-3; 8 positions agree with TRBD2. Germline CDR1 LGHNT, CDR2 FRNRAP. CDR3 length equals 16 residues. With 2 bases clipped from V and 1 base from J, the junction kept 5 bases outside the gene matches. CDR3 loop: CASGLSGGYRTDTQYF. The CDR3 DNA reads as TGTGCTAGTGGTTTGAGCGGGGGTTATCGCACAGATACGCAGTATTTT.

V usage is TRBV12-5 and J usage is TRBJ1-3, with 8 bases lining up with TRBD1. J lost 0 bases, V lost 3 bases, and 16 bases had no gene match. Looked up from germline, CDR1 is LGHNT and CDR2 is FRNRAP. This CDR3 spans 20 amino acids. The CDR3 DNA reads TGTGCTAGTGGTTTATCTGACAGGGGCTATACCGGGAGCTCTGGAAACACCATATATTTT. Translating gives CASGLSDRGYTGSSGNTIYF. The variable domain in full, with the rest retrieved from reference TRBV12-5 and TRBJ1-3, is DARVTQTPRHKVTEMGQEVTMRCQPILGHNTVFWYRQTMMQGLELLAYFRNRAPLDDSGMPKDRFSAEMPDATLATLKIQPSEPRDSAVYFCASGLSDRGYTGSSGNTIYFGEGSWLTVV.

This chain connects TRBV6-4 to TRBJ2-3; D not certain. Trimming left V 2 bases short and J 2 bases short, with 11 bases between. The germline V gene has CDR1 MRHNA and CDR2 SNTAGT. The CDR3 contains 15 residues. CDR3 loop: CASSDRSAHTDTQYF. The CDR3 DNA reads TGTGCCAGCAGTGACAGATCGGCACACACAGATACGCAGTATTTT.

V usage is TRBV7-6 and J usage is TRBJ2-3, with 10 bases lining up with TRBD2. Per the germline V gene, CDR1 is SGHVS and CDR2 is FNYEAQ. The ends lost 5 bases at V and 1 base at J; junction bases unmatched: 6. The CDR3 has 16 residues. The CDR3 region is CASSPRTSGGTDTQYF. The CDR3 DNA follows: TGTGCCAGCAGCCCCCGGACTAGCGGTGGCACAGATACGCAGTATTTT.

The gene calls are TRBV27 and TRBJ1-2; a possible D gene is TRBD1 (5 bases). This CDR3 has 14 amino acids. Looked up from germline, CDR1 is MNHEY and CDR2 is SMNVEV (reference sequence). V dropped 0 bases and J dropped 4 bases, with 9 bases sitting between them. CDR3 nucleotide sequence: TGTGCCAGCAGTTTATCGGCGGACATCTATGGCTACACCTTC. Protein sequence: CASSLSADIYGYTF.

The chain is built from TRBV4-3 and TRBJ1-1; 8 bases line up with TRBD1. Germline V gives CDR1 LGHNA, CDR2 YSLEER. The CDR3 extends over 15 amino acids. The J segment lost 5 bases and the V segment lost 4 bases, leaving 9 bases of the junction unmatched. In DNA, the CDR3 is TGCGCCAGCAGCCGACAACAGGGGGTAGAGACTGAAGCTTTCTTT. It encodes CASSRQQGVETEAFF.

This clone was seen more than once but under ten times. The V call is TRBV10-3, the J call TRBJ2-7; D is uncertain. Germline CDR1 ENHRY, CDR2 SYGVKD. There are 11 residues in the CDR3. V was clipped by 3 bases and J by 2 bases, with 2 bases between them. CDR3 in DNA: TGTGCCATCAGTGACCCCTACGAGCAGTACTTC. It codes for CAISDPYEQYF.

This chain uses TRBV19 with TRBJ1-2, with D possibly matching TRBD1 (5 bases). The CDR3 runs to 12 residues. CDR1 is LNHDA and CDR2 is SQIVND in the germline V gene (reference sequence). V lost 7 bases, J lost 8 bases, and 14 bases lay in between. CDR3 bases: TGTGCCAGTACCGATTGGGGCCACGGCTACACCTTC. Its translation is CASTDWGHGYTF.

The chain recombines TRBV4-3 with TRBJ1-5; no clear D gene. Per germline, CDR1 LGHNA and CDR2 YSLEER. V was clipped by 1 base and J by 8 bases, with 12 bases between them. The CDR3 loop spans 14 amino acids. CDR3 bases: TGCGCCAGCAGCCAAGCGGTGGGCCCTGAGCCCCAGCATTTT. It translates to CASSQAVGPEPQHF.